The sequence of this TCR beta chain was determined in a study of shared clonotypes between healthy human individuals. All participating donors were Caucasian adults from Nashville, Tennessee. Each cell subset's genomic DNA was divided evenly among several immunoSEQ plates. The protocol was immunoSEQ multiplex PCR, while the TCRdb copy is restricted to in-frame clones and leaves out a portion. The sample has some 2,100,000 clones; approximately 96% are singletons. The CDR3 is 15 amino acids. The V end lost 0 bases, the J end lost 2 bases, and 10 bases lay between the germline ends. In germline, CDR1 is SGHAT, CDR2 FQNNGV.

The chain links TRBV11-2 to TRBJ1-2; no clear D gene. The sample taken for sequencing was naive CD4+ T cells sorted from blood. The subset here: CD45RA+ positively selected. The TCR originated in a man younger than 30 in good health. DNA for the CDR3: TGTGCCAGCAGCTTAGACGCCAGTCCCAACTATGGCTACACCTTC. This sequence encodes CASSLDASPNYGYTF.